This T cell receptor (beta chain) is drawn from a study of ipilimumab plus nivolumab after autologous stem cell transplantation. Across the study: The DLBCL cohort had primary refractory and relapsed disease, with 18-month progression-free survival of roughly 85% and 28%.

The CDR3 extends over 15 amino acids. Germline V gene sequence: CDR1 LNHDA, CDR2 SQIVND (reference sequence). V shed 6 bases, J shed 0 bases, and the junction held 4 bases outside the gene matches. The table came from immunoSEQ multiplex PCR; TCRdb's copy has only in-frame clones and leaves some out. The sample has approximately 80,000 clones; approximately 86% are singletons. This TCR derives from a male donor with diffuse large B-cell lymphoma. The chain links TRBV19 to TRBJ1-3; 8 nucleotides match TRBD1. This specimen consisted of PBMCs, obtained in a trial of ipilimumab plus nivolumab as post-transplant consolidation. The CDR3 is CASRDRAFSGNTIYF. The CDR3 nucleotides are TGTGCCAGTAGGGACAGGGCCTTCTCTGGAAACACCATATATTTT.